The 32 T cell receptor beta chains presented below share a single source sample, sequenced in a study of cytomegalovirus exposure and HLA in healthy donors. PCR involved 60 Vbeta and 13 Jbeta primers. Sequencing was performed with immunoSEQ multiplex PCR; in TCRdb, only in-frame clones are kept and a portion is missing. The top ten clones hold around 1.8% of a sample with fewer than 250,000 clones, 60% to 80% of them seen once. The sequencing sample was made of PBMCs. The receptors shown here come from a man aged 18-30 years in good health and CMV-seronegative.

The gene calls are TRBV30 and TRBJ2-1, with 13 bases matching TRBD2. After removal of 0 bases from V and 4 bases from J, the junction contained 12 bases not matched to a gene. The CDR3 is 19 amino acids. The germline V gene has CDR1 GTSNPN and CDR2 SVGIG (reference sequence). The CDR3 sequence is CAWSVRWTSGGRIYNEQFF. The CDR3 DNA reads as TGTGCCTGGAGTGTACGTTGGACTAGCGGGGGCCGGATTTACAATGAGCAGTTCTTC.

This chain links TRBV4-2 with TRBJ2-7, with TRBD1 identical over 7 bases. The CDR3 covers 16 residues. Trimming at V came to 1 base and at J to 3 bases, leaving 9 bases not matched to a gene. From germline, CDR1 is LGHNA and CDR2 YNFKEQ. For the CDR3, the DNA is TGTGCCAGCAGCCAAGGAACCGGGACAGATGACTACGAGCAGTACTTC. Residues: CASSQGTGTDDYEQYF.

This chain uses TRBV7-9 with TRBJ2-5, with D perhaps matching TRBD2 (6 bases). Germline CDR1 reads SEHNR; CDR2 reads FQNEAQ (reference sequence). CDR3 length: 16 amino acids. V shed 1 base and J shed 5 bases, with 17 bases lying between them. CDR3 DNA sequence: TGTGCCAGCAGCTTAGTGGGACTCCCCCATGGGGAGACCCAGTACTTC. As protein: CASSLVGLPHGETQYF. Drawing the rest from reference TRBV7-9 and TRBJ2-5, the complete variable domain is DTGVSQNPRHKITKRGQNVTFRCDPISEHNRLYWYRQTLGQGPEFLTYFQNEAQLEKSRLLSDRFSAERPKGSFSTLEIQRTEQGDSAMYLCASSLVGLPHGETQYFGPGTRLLVL.

This chain uses TRBV6-6 with TRBJ1-5; D not certain. Trimming shortened V by 0 bases and J by 0 bases, and 6 bases separated the two germline ends. The germline gives CDR1 MNHNY, CDR2 SVGAGI (reference sequence). The CDR3 consists of 15 residues. Here the CDR3 DNA reads TGTGCCAGCAGTTACTCAGCGTCTAGCAATCAGCCCCAGCATTTT. Its translation is CASSYSASSNQPQHF.

V gene TRBV5-8 combines with J gene TRBJ1-2, with 8 bases fitting TRBD1. The germline V gene has CDR1 SGHTS and CDR2 YDEGEE. The length of the CDR3 is 18 residues. V lost 0 bases, J lost 7 bases, and 17 bases stayed unmatched. The CDR3 protein is CASSLEAFRTGKNSGYTF. DNA for the CDR3: TGTGCCAGCAGCTTGGAGGCGTTTCGGACAGGGAAGAATAGTGGCTACACCTTC.

This clone was seen more than once but under ten times. This chain joins TRBV5-5 and TRBJ1-4, with D hard to call. Deletions cut 1 base from V and 1 base from J, with 5 bases between. Per the germline V gene, CDR1 is SGHKS and CDR2 is YYEKEE (reference sequence). The CDR3 totals 14 residues. The CDR3 sequence: CASSLIITNEKLFF. Here the CDR3 DNA reads TGTGCCAGCAGCTTGATAATAACTAATGAAAAACTGTTTTTT.

This chain links TRBV5-4 with TRBJ2-5; D perhaps matches TRBD1 (6 bases). This CDR3 is 14 amino acids long. The V and J ends lost 2 bases and 7 bases respectively, with 15 bases between them. The germline gives CDR1 SGHNT, CDR2 YYREEE (reference sequence). The CDR3 sequence is CASSFGGIPWTQYF. CDR3 in DNA: TGTGCCAGCAGCTTTGGGGGCATCCCGTGGACCCAGTACTTC. Based on the CDR3 plus reference TRBV5-4 and TRBJ2-5, the full variable domain is ETGVTQSPTHLIKTRGQQVTLRCSSQSGHNTVSWYQQALGQGPQFIFQYYREEENGRGNFPPRFSGLQFPNYSSELNVNALELDDSALYLCASSFGGIPWTQYFGPGTRLLVL.

This chain links TRBV30 with TRBJ2-6; TRBD1 matches at 10 bases. The CDR3 has 15 residues. The J segment lost 2 bases and the V segment lost 7 bases, leaving 5 bases of the junction unmatched. Germline V gives CDR1 GTSNPN, CDR2 SVGIG (reference sequence). DNA of the CDR3: TGTGCCTTCAGACAGGGGGCTGCTGGGGCCAACGTCCTGACTTTC. It is translated as CAFRQGAAGANVLTF.

The chain recombines TRBV7-2 with TRBJ1-1, with TRBD1 matching over 11 bases. V lost 4 bases and J lost 4; bases outside the gene matches: 5. Germline values: CDR1 SGHTA, CDR2 FQGNSA. The CDR3 is made up of 15 amino acids. CDR3 in DNA: TGTGCCAGCAGCTCCGGACAGGGGGCAAGCACTGAAGCTTTCTTT. Its protein is CASSSGQGASTEAFF.

The chain uses TRBV7-6 and TRBJ2-7, with TRBD1 as a possible D gene (6 bases). Germline lookup yields CDR1 SGHVS and CDR2 FNYEAQ. V lost 5 bases and J 6 bases, leaving 20 bases between the germline ends. There are 15 residues in the CDR3. The chain's CDR3 is CASSLQPTRGSEQYF. CDR3 in DNA: TGTGCCAGCAGCCTACAACCCACCAGGGGCAGCGAGCAGTACTTC. Variable domain in full (rest from reference TRBV7-6 and TRBJ2-7): GAGVSQSPRYKVTKRGQDVALRCDPISGHVSLYWYRQALGQGPEFLTYFNYEAQQDKSGLPNDRFSAERPEGSISTLTIQRTEQRDSAMYRCASSLQPTRGSEQYFGPGTRLTVT.

The CDR3: CATSRDPGGPYEQYF. For the CDR3, the DNA is TGTGCCACCAGCAGAGATCCGGGGGGTCCCTACGAGCAGTACTTC. The chain carries TRBV15 and TRBJ2-7; 7 nucleotides agree with TRBD2. There are 15 residues in the CDR3. V lost 0 bases and J lost 2; bases outside the gene matches: 4. Germline assignment: CDR1 LNHNV and CDR2 YYDKDF (reference sequence). Full variable domain (missing parts from reference TRBV15 and TRBJ2-7): DAMVIQNPRYQVTQFGKPVTLSCSQTLNHNVMYWYQQKSSQAPKLLFHYYDKDFNNEADTPDNFQSRRPNTSFCFLDIRSPGLGDTAMYLCATSRDPGGPYEQYFGPGTRLTVT.

J is TRBJ1-1 and V is TRBV29-1, with D perhaps TRBD1 (5 bases). V lost 6 bases, J lost 8 bases, and 13 bases lay in between. The CDR3 totals 11 residues. Germline assignment: CDR1 SQVTM and CDR2 ANQGSEA. CDR3 residues: CSVGTNREAFF. Here the CDR3 DNA reads TGCAGCGTGGGTACGAACAGGGAAGCTTTCTTT. The complete variable domain, with remaining parts taken from reference TRBV29-1 and TRBJ1-1, reads SAVISQKPSRDICQRGTSLTIQCQVDSQVTMMFWYRQQPGQSLTLIATANQGSEATYESGFVIDKFPISRPNLTFSTLTVSNMSPEDSSIYLCSVGTNREAFFGQGTRLTVV.

This rearrangement joins TRBV7-2 to TRBJ2-7; TRBD2 is a possible D gene (6 bases). Trimming pared 3 bases from V and 3 bases from J, leaving 18 bases between. From germline, CDR1 is SGHTA and CDR2 FQGNSA. This CDR3 contains 16 residues. The CDR3 loop reads CASSLSGGGTNYEQYF. CDR3 DNA sequence: TGTGCCAGCAGCTTGAGTGGGGGAGGCACTAACTACGAGCAGTACTTC.

V usage is TRBV5-8 and J usage is TRBJ2-5; D remains ambiguous. This CDR3 has 14 residues. V was shortened by 3 bases and J by 4 bases, with 13 bases between the two germline ends. The germline CDR1 and CDR2 sequences are SGHTS and YDEGEE. The CDR3 here is CASSSSGVIETQYF. CDR3 in DNA: TGTGCCAGCAGCTCGTCAGGCGTGATAGAGACCCAGTACTTC.

The rearrangement links TRBV27 to TRBJ2-7; D is perhaps TRBD1 (5 bases). Trimming pared 0 bases from V and 1 base from J, leaving 7 bases between. The germline V gene has CDR1 MNHEY and CDR2 SMNVEV (reference sequence). The CDR3 is made up of 14 amino acids. The CDR3 region is CASSLSRQSYEQYF. The CDR3 DNA reads as TGTGCCAGCAGTTTATCGAGACAGTCCTACGAGCAGTACTTC.

The chain couples TRBV5-8 to TRBJ1-2; the D gene is possibly TRBD1 (5 bases). Trimming took off 5 bases at V and 3 bases at J, with 17 bases between the two ends. The CDR3 totals 15 residues. CDR1 SGHTS and CDR2 YDEGEE come from the germline V gene. CDR3 residues: CASSSPTETHYGYTF. CDR3 nucleotide sequence: TGTGCCAGCAGTTCCCCGACAGAGACCCACTATGGCTACACCTTC. Supplemented by reference TRBV5-8 and TRBJ1-2, the full variable domain reads EAGVTQSPTHLIKTRGQQATLRCSPISGHTSVYWYQQALGLGLQFLLWYDEGEERNRGNFPPRFSGRQFPNYSSELNVNALELEDSALYLCASSSPTETHYGYTFGSGTRLTVV.

V is TRBV5-1 and J is TRBJ2-1, with 8 positions matching TRBD1. With V trimmed by 4 bases and J by 3 bases, 6 bases remained unmatched. There are 15 residues in the CDR3. Germline V gives CDR1 SGHRS, CDR2 YFSETQ. The chain's CDR3 is CASSGGQGGYNEQFF. The CDR3 DNA sequence: TGCGCCAGCAGCGGAGGACAGGGCGGCTACAATGAGCAGTTCTTC.

The chain combines TRBV5-1 with TRBJ2-5, with 9 bases lining up with TRBD1. This CDR3 spans 14 amino acids. The trim removed 0 bases at V and 4 bases at J, leaving 1 base unmatched. From germline, CDR1 is SGHRS and CDR2 YFSETQ. CDR3 sequence: CASSLAGQGETQYF. For the CDR3, the DNA is TGCGCCAGCAGCTTGGCGGGACAGGGAGAGACCCAGTACTTC. Combining the CDR3 with reference TRBV5-1 and TRBJ2-5 gives the whole variable domain KAGVTQTPRYLIKTRGQQVTLSCSPISGHRSVSWYQQTPGQGLQFLFEYFSETQRNKGNFPGRFSGRQFSNSRSEMNVSTLELGDSALYLCASSLAGQGETQYFGPGTRLLVL.

This clone was detected a few times. The chain couples TRBV7-8 to TRBJ1-3, with TRBD1 identical over 9 bases. The V segment lost 5 bases and the J segment 2 bases; nucleotides outside the gene matches: 19. The CDR3 loop spans 20 amino acids. Germline assignment: CDR1 SGHVS and CDR2 FQNEAQ. The CDR3 DNA is TGTGCCAGCAGCGGACGGTCCGGGACAGGGACGAGTAGCACTGGAAACACCATATATTTT. Its protein is CASSGRSGTGTSSTGNTIYF.

The V and J genes are TRBV28 and TRBJ1-5; maybe TRBD1 (6 bases). Trimming removed 7 bases at V and 5 bases at J, with 27 bases between. The length of the CDR3 is 18 residues. Germline V lookup: CDR1 MDHEN, CDR2 SYDVKM. CDR3 in amino acids: CASIVGALDRDIHQPQHF. The DNA of the CDR3 is TGTGCCAGCATCGTTGGGGCTCTCGACCGGGACATCCATCAGCCCCAGCATTTT.

The chain is built from TRBV9 and TRBJ2-2; the D gene is possibly TRBD1 (5 bases). Germline CDR1 and CDR2: SGDLS and YYNGEE. V was pared by 0 bases and J by 0 bases, with 9 bases between. This CDR3 contains 16 residues. DNA for the CDR3: TGTGCCAGCAGCGTAGGGACAACCACGAACACCGGGGAGCTGTTTTTT. Translating it yields CASSVGTTTNTGELFF. Using reference TRBV9 and TRBJ2-2 for the parts outside the CDR3, the full variable domain is DSGVTQTPKHLITATGQRVTLRCSPRSGDLSVYWYQQSLDQGLQFLIQYYNGEERAKGNILERFSAQQFPDLHSELNLSSLELGDSALYFCASSVGTTTNTGELFFGEGSRLTVL.

The chain uses TRBV6-5 and TRBJ2-3; possibly TRBD1 for D (6 bases). From germline, CDR1 is MNHEY and CDR2 SVGAGI. V lost 3 bases and J 2 bases, leaving 12 bases between the germline ends. The CDR3 is 15 residues long. CDR3 sequence (DNA): TGTGCCAGCAGTTATACGGACAGACTCACAGATACGCAGTATTTT. The encoded protein is CASSYTDRLTDTQYF.

This clone was detected a few times. For the CDR3, the DNA is TGTGCCAGCCAAACCCTGACAGGGGGTAGCAATCAGCCCCAGCATTTT. It is translated as CASQTLTGGSNQPQHF. The V gene is TRBV28, the J gene TRBJ1-5; TRBD1 matches at 9 bases. Germline V gene data show CDR1 as MDHEN and CDR2 as SYDVKM. There are 16 residues in the CDR3. Trimming took 8 bases from V and 0 from J; bases not matched to a gene: 8.

This chain uses TRBV9 with TRBJ1-2, with D perhaps TRBD1 (6 bases). The CDR3 covers 13 residues. The germline V gene has CDR1 SGDLS and CDR2 YYNGEE. Trimming pared 4 bases from V and 6 bases from J, leaving 13 bases between. CDR3 amino acids: CASSPRTEDGYTF. CDR3 nucleotides: TGTGCCAGCAGCCCCCGGACAGAGGATGGCTACACCTTC. The full variable domain, its missing parts supplied by reference TRBV9 and TRBJ1-2, is DSGVTQTPKHLITATGQRVTLRCSPRSGDLSVYWYQQSLDQGLQFLIQYYNGEERAKGNILERFSAQQFPDLHSELNLSSLELGDSALYFCASSPRTEDGYTFGSGTRLTVV.

The CDR3 protein is CASSQEQATDTQYF. CDR3 DNA: TGCGCCAGCAGCCAAGAGCAGGCCACAGATACGCAGTATTTT. The chain recombines TRBV4-3 with TRBJ2-3; D gene uncertain. The germline gives CDR1 LGHNA, CDR2 YSLEER. The length of the CDR3 is 14 residues. The V and J ends lost 0 bases and 2 bases respectively, with 6 bases between them.

This clone was detected only once. The chain has TRBV30 and TRBJ1-5; D is unclear. V was pared by 1 base and J by 6 bases, with 10 bases between. Germline V CDR1 and CDR2: GTSNPN, SVGIG (reference sequence). The CDR3 consists of 13 residues. In nucleotides, the CDR3 is TGTGCCTGGAGTGGGGCAGAACCTCAGCCCCAGCATTTT. This translates into CAWSGAEPQPQHF.

V is TRBV5-8 and J is TRBJ2-7, with D tentatively TRBD2 (6 bases). The germline gives CDR1 SGHTS, CDR2 YDEGEE. V lost 2 bases and J 4 bases, leaving 13 bases between the germline ends. The CDR3 has 14 residues. In nucleotides, the CDR3 is TGTGCCAGCAGCTTTAGGCAGGGAGGTTACGAGCAGTACTTC. It encodes CASSFRQGGYEQYF.

This clone showed up many times. The V and J genes are TRBV7-6 and TRBJ2-7; tentatively, D is TRBD2 (5 bases). V was clipped by 0 bases and J by 6 bases, with 9 bases between them. The CDR3 spans 13 residues. Germline V gene data show CDR1 as SGHVS and CDR2 as FNYEAQ. The CDR3 reads CASSLASGGEQYF. CDR3 nucleotides: TGTGCCAGCAGCTTAGCCAGCGGAGGCGAGCAGTACTTC.

The rearrangement joins TRBV7-9 to TRBJ1-4, with 7 positions matching TRBD1. The CDR3 contains 15 residues. The ends lost 4 bases at V and 3 bases at J; junction bases unmatched: 5. Germline V gene data show CDR1 as SEHNR and CDR2 as FQNEAQ (reference sequence). For the CDR3, the DNA is TGTGCCAGCAGCTCTCGGGGACAGCCTAATGAAAAACTGTTTTTT. This translates into CASSSRGQPNEKLFF.

The chain links TRBV27 to TRBJ2-1; 8 bases align to TRBD2. The CDR3 extends over 13 amino acids. Germline CDR1 and CDR2: MNHEY and SMNVEV (reference sequence). The V and J ends lost 7 bases and 8 bases, in that order; junction bases with no gene match: 7. The CDR3 loop reads CASTPGGVYEQFF. In nucleotides, the CDR3 is TGTGCCAGCACCCCCGGGGGGGTCTATGAGCAGTTCTTC.

The rearrangement links TRBV7-2 to TRBJ1-2; perhaps TRBD1 as D (5 bases). Looked up from germline, CDR1 is SGHTA and CDR2 is FQGNSA. The CDR3 loop spans 13 amino acids. V lost 5 bases to trimming and J lost 4 bases, with 11 bases between them. This chain's CDR3 is CASSPDGGYGYTF. The CDR3 DNA reads TGTGCCAGCAGCCCGGACGGGGGCTATGGCTACACCTTC.

This clone was counted between two and nine times. The rearrangement joins TRBV5-4 to TRBJ2-4; 8 nucleotides agree with TRBD2. The CDR3 consists of 16 residues. CDR1 SGHNT and CDR2 YYREEE come from the germline V gene (reference sequence). With V trimmed by 4 bases and J by 4 bases, 10 bases remained unmatched. CDR3 loop: CASSPAGGGSKNIQYF. CDR3 coding DNA: TGTGCCAGCAGCCCGGCGGGGGGCGGGTCAAAAAACATTCAGTACTTC. The complete variable domain, with remaining parts taken from reference TRBV5-4 and TRBJ2-4, reads ETGVTQSPTHLIKTRGQQVTLRCSSQSGHNTVSWYQQALGQGPQFIFQYYREEENGRGNFPPRFSGLQFPNYSSELNVNALELDDSALYLCASSPAGGGSKNIQYFGAGTRLSVL.